These T cell receptor beta chains were read from a single sample in a study of blood T cell repertoires in COVID-19. Method: immunoSEQ multiplex PCR; TCRdb's copy keeps in-frame clones and lacks some. This sample has around 250,000 clones, with roughly 88% found just once. Sequencing input: PBMCs or T cells enriched from blood (not recorded which). These receptors were taken from a woman between 40 and 55 years old who had been exposed to COVID-19. Each CDR3 is given with its conserved first and last residue. Fields, in order: clone size, V gene, D gene, J gene, CDR3 DNA, CDR3 protein. D genes are given only for firm matches. Clone size, where shown, is once, few, many, or a class for clones that have expanded.

-	TRBV27	TRBD2	TRBJ2-6	TGTGCCAGCAGCCGCCGCTGGGGGGGACCCGCCGGGGCCAACGTCCTGACTTTC	CASSRRWGGPAGANVLTF
-	TRBV11-2	TRBD2	TRBJ2-1	TGTGCCAGCAGCTTAGTTCTTATAGCGGGGGGATACAATGAGCAGTTCTTC	CASSLVLIAGGYNEQFF
-	TRBV24-1	TRBD1	TRBJ1-1	TGTGCCACCAGCCCGGGACAGGGGGCGAACACTGAAGCTTTCTTT	CATSPGQGANTEAFF
-	TRBV7-9	-	TRBJ2-4	TGTGCCAGCAGCACCCTCGGGGTCCTAGCCAAAAACATTCAGTACTTC	CASSTLGVLAKNIQYF
-	TRBV2	TRBD2	TRBJ2-7	TGTGCCAGCAGTCTAAAAAAGGGGGCCGGGACTAGCATACACGAGCAGTACTTC	CASSLKKGAGTSIHEQYF
-	TRBV29-1	TRBD1	TRBJ1-1	TGCAGCGTTGCCTTACAGGGGCGCCCTGAAGCTTTCTTT	CSVALQGRPEAFF
-	TRBV29-1	-	TRBJ2-7	TGCAGCGTCTCAGGGGAGACCTACGAGCAGTACTTC	CSVSGETYEQYF
-	TRBV6-5	TRBD1	TRBJ2-2	TGTGCCAGCAGGGGCGGGACAGGGGACACCGGGGAGCTGTTTTTT	CASRGGTGDTGELFF
-	TRBV19	TRBD1	TRBJ1-1	TGTGCCAGTAGTATAAGACAGGGGGGCACTGAAGCTTTCTTT	CASSIRQGGTEAFF
-	TRBV6-6	TRBD1	TRBJ1-5	TGTGCCAGCAGTTCCCCGGGACAGTATAGCAATCAGCCCCAGCATTTT	CASSSPGQYSNQPQHF
-	TRBV4-1	-	TRBJ2-1	TGCGCCAGCAGCCAAGATGAAGGGGCCTACAATGAGCAGTTCTTC	CASSQDEGAYNEQFF
once	TRBV5-1	-	TRBJ1-2	TGCGCCAGCAGATTTGGACAAAACTATGGCTACACCTTC	CASRFGQNYGYTF
-	TRBV2	-	TRBJ2-1	TGTGCCAGCAGTGAAGATGCGGGGACCAATGAGCAGTTCTTC	CASSEDAGTNEQFF
-	TRBV30	-	TRBJ1-2	TGTGCCTGGAGTGTACTAGGGAGGACCACTATTGGCTACACCTTC	CAWSVLGRTTIGYTF
-	TRBV30	TRBD1	TRBJ1-5	TGTGCCTGGCATCCAGGGGGTAGTAGCAATCAGCCCCAGCATTTT	CAWHPGGSSNQPQHF
-	TRBV27	-	TRBJ2-7	TGTGCCAGCAGTTTAATACCCAGGGGTGATCGCTCCTACGAGCAGTACTTC	CASSLIPRGDRSYEQYF
-	TRBV9	-	TRBJ1-2	TGTGCCAGCAGCGTCGGGGGATGGGAGGACTATGGCTACACCTTC	CASSVGGWEDYGYTF
-	TRBV11-2	-	TRBJ1-5	TGTGCCAGCTCCGAACTACAGGTCAATCAGCCCCAGCATTTT	CASSELQVNQPQHF
once	TRBV4-3	TRBD2	TRBJ2-3	TGCGCCAGCAGTCCCGAGCGGGAGAGGGGCACAGATACGCAGTATTTT	CASSPERERGTDTQYF
-	TRBV5-1	-	TRBJ1-1	TGCGCCAGCAGCTTGAACGGGGGACGAGTCGCTGAAGCTTTCTTT	CASSLNGGRVAEAFF
-	TRBV7-9	-	TRBJ1-4	TGTGCCAGCAGCTCCCACGGGCACGGGAAGGAAAAACTGTTTTTT	CASSSHGHGKEKLFF
-	TRBV11-2	-	TRBJ2-7	TGTGCCAGCAGCTTAGGGACAGCTTCCTACGAGCAGTACTTC	CASSLGTASYEQYF
-	TRBV9	TRBD1	TRBJ2-3	TGTGCCAGCAGCGAGATCGCCGGGACAGGGGGCTACTGGGATACGCAGTATTTT	CASSEIAGTGGYWDTQYF
-	TRBV6-2/TRBV6-3	TRBD1	TRBJ1-5	TGTGCCAGCAGTTACCGCCGGGACAGGGGTGGCGTCGGTCAGCCCCAGCATTTT	CASSYRRDRGGVGQPQHF
-	TRBV15	TRBD1	TRBJ2-3	TGTGCCACCAGCAGGGGAGGGGACAGGGGCCGAGATACGCAGTATTTT	CATSRGGDRGRDTQYF
-	TRBV14	-	TRBJ1-3	TGTGCCAGCAGCCAAGAATCCGGGGTAGACACCATATATTTT	CASSQESGVDTIYF
-	TRBV30	TRBD1	TRBJ1-1	TGTGCCTGGAGTGCGGACAGGGTACTGAACACTGAAGCTTTCTTT	CAWSADRVLNTEAFF
-	TRBV11-3	TRBD2	TRBJ2-1	TGTGCCAGCAGCCGAAAGCCACGAGGACTAGCGGAGCCCAATGAGCAGTTCTTC	CASSRKPRGLAEPNEQFF
-	TRBV19	TRBD1	TRBJ1-2	TGTGCCAGTAGTAGCCGACAGGGGCAGGGCTATGGCTACACCTTC	CASSSRQGQGYGYTF
-	TRBV7-9	-	TRBJ1-2	TGTGCCAGCAGCTTAGCCAGGCTCTATGGCTACACCTTC	CASSLARLYGYTF
-	TRBV5-8	TRBD1	TRBJ2-4	TGTGCCAGCAGCCGAATCTCGACAGGGGGTAAAAACATTCAGTACTTC	CASSRISTGGKNIQYF
-	TRBV7-9	TRBD1	TRBJ1-1	TGTGCCGCAACCCAACAGGGGATCACTGAAGCTTTCTTT	CAATQQGITEAFF
-	TRBV29-1	TRBD2	TRBJ2-1	TGCAGCGTACCGACGACTAGCGGGAGATACAATGAGCAGTTCTTC	CSVPTTSGRYNEQFF
-	TRBV4-3	TRBD1	TRBJ1-5	TGCGCCAGCAGCCAAGATTGGGGGCAGGGGGGTCAGCCCCAGCATTTT	CASSQDWGQGGQPQHF
-	TRBV30	-	TRBJ1-3	TGTGCCTGGAGCCCGCGTGGAAACACCATATATTTT	CAWSPRGNTIYF
-	TRBV7-9	TRBD1	TRBJ2-1	TGTGCCAGCAGCTCCGGACAGGGTTTGGGTAATGAGCAGTTCTTC	CASSSGQGLGNEQFF
-	TRBV6-1	TRBD1	TRBJ2-5	TGTGCCAGCAGTGAACTATTGGACAGGGACGGCGGAGAGACCCAGTACTTC	CASSELLDRDGGETQYF
-	TRBV14	-	TRBJ1-2	TGTGCCAGCAGCCAATCCAGTCCACCCAACTATGGCTACACCTTC	CASSQSSPPNYGYTF
once	TRBV4-1	-	TRBJ1-2	TGCGCCAGCAGCCAAGGGGGGGGTCTTCCCGTCTATGGCTACACCTTC	CASSQGGGLPVYGYTF
once	TRBV7-2	-	TRBJ1-2	TGTGCCAGCAGCCCCAGATATGGCTACACCTTC	CASSPRYGYTF
-	TRBV7-9	-	TRBJ1-1	TGTGCCAGCAGCTTTGACGGGATAGCTGAAGCTTTCTTT	CASSFDGIAEAFF
-	TRBV14	-	TRBJ1-1	TGTGCCAGCAGCCTACAGGGAAACACTGAAGCTTTCTTT	CASSLQGNTEAFF
-	TRBV7-3	TRBD2	TRBJ2-1	TGTGCCAGCAGCCCTTATGGCGCTAGCGGGGGGAGCTCCTACAATGAGCAGTTCTTC	CASSPYGASGGSSYNEQFF
-	TRBV7-2	-	TRBJ1-1	TGTGCCAGCAGCTGGGACGGGACAAACACTGAAGCTTTCTTT	CASSWDGTNTEAFF
-	TRBV28	TRBD1	TRBJ1-2	TGTGCCAGCAACCCACCGGGACAGGGTTGGGGGGGCTACACCTTC	CASNPPGQGWGGYTF
few	TRBV19	-	TRBJ1-1	TGTGCCAGTAGTATAAGGGTCGCACCGGGGAGGAACACTGAAGCTTTCTTT	CASSIRVAPGRNTEAFF
-	TRBV5-5	-	TRBJ1-4	TGTGCCAGCAGCCCCCCCCCTAACGATGAAAAACTGTTTTTT	CASSPPPNDEKLFF
-	TRBV11-3	-	TRBJ1-5	TGTGCCAGCAGCTTAGGCGGAACGGGGCCCCAGCATTTT	CASSLGGTGPQHF